The sequence of this TCR beta chain was determined in a study of blood T cell repertoires in COVID-19. Study summary: PBMCs, B-cell-depleted T cells, or T cells provided the cDNA or gDNA that made up the material.

Using immunoSEQ multiplex PCR, the repertoire was profiled, and TCRdb retains in-frame clones only, with some absent. Here the sample spans about 190,000 clones, 80% to 85% being singletons. Material for sequencing was peripheral blood. The TCR sequence derives from a woman between 35 and 50 years old with acute or convalescent COVID-19.

DNA of the CDR3: TGTGCCAGCAGCCCTTTCCAACAAGTTGCAACTAATGAAAAACTGTTTTTT. Translating it yields CASSPFQQVATNEKLFF. The chain carries TRBV7-9 and TRBJ1-4, with no clear D. Germline loops: CDR1 SEHNR, CDR2 FQNEAQ (reference sequence). CDR3 size: 17 residues. The ends were cut back, 5 bases at V and 0 bases at J, with 16 bases in the middle.